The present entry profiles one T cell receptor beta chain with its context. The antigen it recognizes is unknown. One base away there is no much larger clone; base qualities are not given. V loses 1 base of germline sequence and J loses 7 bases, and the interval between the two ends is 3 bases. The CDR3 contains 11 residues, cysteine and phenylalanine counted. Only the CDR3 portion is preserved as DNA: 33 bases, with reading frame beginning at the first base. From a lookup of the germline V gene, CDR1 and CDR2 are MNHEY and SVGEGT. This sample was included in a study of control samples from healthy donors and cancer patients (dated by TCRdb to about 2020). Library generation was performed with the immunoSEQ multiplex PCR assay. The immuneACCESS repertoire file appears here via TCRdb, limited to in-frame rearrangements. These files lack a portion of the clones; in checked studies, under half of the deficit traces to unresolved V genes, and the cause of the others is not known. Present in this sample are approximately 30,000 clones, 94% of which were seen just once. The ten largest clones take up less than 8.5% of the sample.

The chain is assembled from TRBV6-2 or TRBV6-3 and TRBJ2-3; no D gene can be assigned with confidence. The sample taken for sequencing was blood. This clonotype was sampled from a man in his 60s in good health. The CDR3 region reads CASSYLHTQYF. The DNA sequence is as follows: TGTGCCAGCAGTTACTTGCATACGCAGTATTTT.